The clone carrying this TCR beta chain was seen only a few times. The trim removed 5 bases at V and 7 bases at J, leaving 3 bases unmatched. Germline values: CDR1 MNHNS, CDR2 SASEGT. The CDR3 is 14 residues long. Method: immunoSEQ multiplex PCR; TCRdb's copy keeps in-frame clones and lacks some. Altogether just over 90,000 clones are present, 91% being singletons, with the ten largest covering 1.5% to 2%. The data are from a study of T cell changes during pregnancy in multiple sclerosis. This specimen was peripheral blood, taken after pregnancy. The rearrangement joins TRBV6-1 to TRBJ2-2, with TRBD2 identical over 11 bases. This TCR was recovered from a female donor in good health, enrolled as a control in a pregnancy study. The CDR3 DNA reads TGTGCCAGCAGTTTAGCGGGGGGGGGCGGGGAGCTGTTTTTT. It yields the protein CASSLAGGGGELFF.